This T cell receptor (beta chain) was sequenced during a study of T cell responses to AZD1222 COVID-19 vaccine (dated by TCRdb to 2020 to 2023). Looking at the study overall: AZD1222 recipients whose second dose came at about 4 weeks and those whose second dose came at about 12 weeks were combined into one group, since spike-specific TCR depth and breadth did not differ between the two schedules. TCR sequencing was performed for fewer than 250 trial participants, of whom about 200 were given two doses of AZD1222 and roughly 25 were given two doses of MenACWY control vaccine. Trial participants were enrolled into age subgroups of 18-55, 56-69 and 70-plus years, which contained about 150, 27 and 61 TCR-sequenced participants, respectively. General findings and caveats noted by the study authors: Most participants were white British and females outnumbered males, and the authors suggested that clonal diversity may have been underestimated. Conclusions about previously exposed vaccinees were limited because only six AZD1222 recipients were SARS-CoV-2 seropositive at baseline. No day 14 peak-response samples were available, so repertoires were characterized only after the peak T cell response. After two AZD1222 doses, spike-specific TCR breadth and depth were significantly higher than at day 0 and than in MenACWY recipients. The 56-69-year group was small, and its depth increase did not reach significance, likely because of low power. CD4 TCRs associated with the vaccine covered the entire spike protein, and the dominant responses were in regions 160-218 and 743-854. Reportedly, close to half of the unique spike-specific TCRs recognized epitopes lying outside the regions that are mutated in the B.1.351 and B.1.1.7 variants.

There are 13 amino acids in the CDR3, from cysteine to phenylalanine inclusive. Only CDR3 DNA is held: 39 bases, read in frame from base 1. Taken from the germline V gene (reference sequence), the CDR1 and CDR2 loops are MNHEY and SMNVEV. V has 8 bases trimmed and J has 1 base trimmed; junction bases matching no gene number 1. The CDR3 regions of human TCRbeta chains were analyzed by immunosequencing. The paper's processing steps were these. Repertoire TCRs were matched against a reference library of SARS-CoV-2-specific TCRs generated with the MIRA antigen-specificity platform. Breadth was defined as the fraction of unique TCRs that were SARS-CoV-2-associated. Depth was defined as the fraction of total T cells that were SARS-CoV-2-associated. Using the MIRA data, each spike-specific TCR was assigned both to the spike region to which the TCR was reactive and to a CD4 or CD8 class. Log10-transformed breadth and depth values were compared by one-way ANOVA with Sidak's multiple comparisons tests. Held by TCRdb, this immuneACCESS table contains in-frame sequences only and omits some clones. Under half of the omission traces to an unresolved V gene where checked; the cause of the rest is unknown. The V and J calls and the clone size are those of that table, but D and trimming were determined from the DNA. The sample table records some 150,000 clones; more than 70% of these occur just once. The ten largest clonotypes hold around 2.3% of the sample.

The time point label corresponds to: baseline before first vaccination. Vaccinee samples came from UK trials COV001 and COV002, including a single-blind randomized controlled phase 2/3 trial of AZD1222 (ChAdOx1 nCoV-19) in healthy adults. For TCRbeta chain sequencing, PBMC samples from trial participants were taken at day 0 and at day 28 after the second dose. Notes on this clone: The target of this receptor is not known. No quality values exist for individual bases; no much larger clone is one base distant.

This material consisted of peripheral blood, taken on day 0 of AZD1222 vaccination. The origin of this receptor is an adult in good health. The chain was built from TRBV27 and TRBJ2-3; the central 9 bases match TRBD2. Here the CDR3 is given as CASRLAGTDTQYF. The nucleotide sequence is given as TGTGCCAGCCGACTAGCGGGCACAGATACGCAGTATTTT.